The clone carrying this T cell receptor (beta chain) has more than one count but fewer than ten. What it binds is not known. The sample comes from a study of T cells after yellow fever vaccination. Study context: In the case of low-cell-number fractions, SMART-Seq v4 Ultra Low Input was used for preparation. Findings of the study overall: Among primary-vaccination clones, most reappeared after the booster, at 95% to 96% for CD4 and around 91% for CD8.

Universal primer sites and UMIs were introduced during 5'RACE template-switching synthesis of TCR cDNA. TCRdb called the 5' RACE reads again in MiXCR, with one record for every CDR3 protein. The sample gives about 58,000 distinct CDR3 sequences, around 6.5% of which show up once; around two fifths is in the top ten. The source of this sequence is a young man who received the YFV17D yellow fever vaccine. The sequencing used CD8+ T cells sorted from PBMCs, collected on the day of the first yellow fever vaccination.

The chain's CDR3 is CASTLKGGVGTEAFF. CDR3 bases: TGCGCCAGCACTCTCAAGGGGGGAGTCGGCACTGAAGCTTTCTTT. J is TRBJ1-1 and V is TRBV4-1; possible D gene TRBD1, 6 bases. From germline, CDR1 is MGHRA and CDR2 YSYEKL. Trimming shortened V by 7 bases and J by 4 bases, and 19 bases separated the two germline ends. The CDR3 covers 15 residues.